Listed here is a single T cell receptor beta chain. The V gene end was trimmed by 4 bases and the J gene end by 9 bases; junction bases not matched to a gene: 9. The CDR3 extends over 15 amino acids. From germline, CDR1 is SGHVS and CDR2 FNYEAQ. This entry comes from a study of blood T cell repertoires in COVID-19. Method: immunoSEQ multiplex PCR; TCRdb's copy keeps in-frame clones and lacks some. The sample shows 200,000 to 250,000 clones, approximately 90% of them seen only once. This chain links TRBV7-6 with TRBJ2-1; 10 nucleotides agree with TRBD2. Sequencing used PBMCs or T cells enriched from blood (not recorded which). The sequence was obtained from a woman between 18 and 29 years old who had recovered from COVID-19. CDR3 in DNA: TGTGCCAGCAGCTCCGGGACTAGCGTTTTCCTTGAGCAGTTCTTC. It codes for CASSSGTSVFLEQFF.